The sequence of this TCR beta chain was determined in a study of PD-L1 blockade in urothelial cancer. Study overall: Patients, treated from 2014 onward, received atezolizumab 1,200 mg intravenously every 3 weeks.

Time point meaning: peripheral blood 6 weeks after treatment start. Looked up from germline, CDR1 is SGHDT and CDR2 is YYEEEE. The germline V and J ends were trimmed by 1 base and 2 bases, with 4 bases remaining between them. This CDR3 has 14 residues. Produced via immunoSEQ multiplex PCR; TCRdb's table is partial and in-frame only. The table lists around 50,000 clones, approximately 85% of them singletons, with roughly 1.9% in the top ten. This chain uses TRBV5-6 with TRBJ1-6; D gene unclear. The source is a man aged 45-65 years with urothelial cancer. This material consisted of PBMCs, taken around atezolizumab (anti-PD-L1) treatment. The CDR3 DNA reads TGTGCCAGCAGCTTGAACACCTATAATTCACCCCTCCACTTT. It yields the protein CASSLNTYNSPLHF.